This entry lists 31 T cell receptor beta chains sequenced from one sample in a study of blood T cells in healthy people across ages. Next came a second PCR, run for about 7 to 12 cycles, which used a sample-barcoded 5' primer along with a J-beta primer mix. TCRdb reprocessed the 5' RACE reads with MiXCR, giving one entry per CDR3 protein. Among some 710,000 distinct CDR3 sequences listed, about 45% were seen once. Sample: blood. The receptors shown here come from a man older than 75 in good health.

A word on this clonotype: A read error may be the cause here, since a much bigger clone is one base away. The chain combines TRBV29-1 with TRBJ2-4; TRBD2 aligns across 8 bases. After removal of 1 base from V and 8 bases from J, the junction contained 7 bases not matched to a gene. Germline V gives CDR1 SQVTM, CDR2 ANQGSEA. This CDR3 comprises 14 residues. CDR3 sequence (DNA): TGCAGCGTTGAAGTTGCAAGCGGGAGCTACATTCAGTACTTC. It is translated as CSVEVASGSYIQYF.

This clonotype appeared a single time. The chain's CDR3 is CAWSPLAREQFF. CDR3 coding DNA: TGTGCCTGGAGTCCCCTAGCGCGGGAGCAGTTCTTC. The rearrangement links TRBV30 to TRBJ2-1, with TRBD2 as a possible D gene (6 bases). Deletions cut 2 bases from V and 10 bases from J, with 12 bases between. The CDR3 consists of 12 residues. Looked up from germline, CDR1 is GTSNPN and CDR2 is SVGIG (reference sequence).

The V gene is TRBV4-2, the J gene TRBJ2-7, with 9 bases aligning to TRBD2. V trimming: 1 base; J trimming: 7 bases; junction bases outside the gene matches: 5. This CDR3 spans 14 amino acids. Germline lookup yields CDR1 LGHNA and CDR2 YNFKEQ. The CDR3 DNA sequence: TGTGCCAGCAGCCAAGGGACTAGCGTCAATGAGCAGTACTTC. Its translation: CASSQGTSVNEQYF.

In nucleotides, the CDR3 is TGCGCCAGCAGCTTGGGGGGGGGATCGGACACTGAAGCTTTCTTT. Translation gives CASSLGGGSDTEAFF. The chain has TRBV5-1 and TRBJ1-1; TRBD1 might be the D (5 bases). The germline gives CDR1 SGHRS, CDR2 YFSETQ. The CDR3 is made up of 15 amino acids. Trimming left V 0 bases short and J 3 bases short, with 12 bases between.

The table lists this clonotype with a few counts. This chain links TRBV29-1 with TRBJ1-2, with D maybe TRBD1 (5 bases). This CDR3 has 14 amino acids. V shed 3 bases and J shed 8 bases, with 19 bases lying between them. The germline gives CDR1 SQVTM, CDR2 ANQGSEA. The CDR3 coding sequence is TGCAGCGTTGATCCGGGGCGGGCAGGTGGCGGCTACACCTTC. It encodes CSVDPGRAGGGYTF.

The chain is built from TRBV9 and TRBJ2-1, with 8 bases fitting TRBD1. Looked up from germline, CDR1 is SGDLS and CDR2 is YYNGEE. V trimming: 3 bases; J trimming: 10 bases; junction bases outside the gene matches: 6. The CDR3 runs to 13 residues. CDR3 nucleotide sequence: TGTGCCAGCAGCGACCAGGGGGCAAGGGAGCAGTTCTTC. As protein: CASSDQGAREQFF.

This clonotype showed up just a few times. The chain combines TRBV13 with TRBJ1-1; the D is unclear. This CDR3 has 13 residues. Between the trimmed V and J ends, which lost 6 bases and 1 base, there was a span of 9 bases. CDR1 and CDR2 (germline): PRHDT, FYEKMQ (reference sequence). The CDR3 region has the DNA TGTGCCAGCAGTTTCAGCTGGAACACTGAAGCTTTCTTT. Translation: CASSFSWNTEAFF.

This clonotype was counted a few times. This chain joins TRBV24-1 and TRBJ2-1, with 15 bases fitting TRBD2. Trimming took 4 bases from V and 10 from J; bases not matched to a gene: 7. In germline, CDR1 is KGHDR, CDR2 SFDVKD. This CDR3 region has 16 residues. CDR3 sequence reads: CATSDPGLAGGIEQFF. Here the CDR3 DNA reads TGTGCCACCAGTGACCCGGGACTAGCGGGGGGAATAGAGCAGTTCTTC.

The CDR3 reads CASADRAFSYEQYF. The CDR3 DNA follows: TGCGCCAGCGCCGACCGGGCCTTCTCCTACGAGCAGTACTTC. The genes are TRBV5-1 and TRBJ2-7; D is uncertain. V was cut by 7 bases and J by 0 bases, with 14 bases left in between. Germline CDR1 and CDR2: SGHRS and YFSETQ. The CDR3 covers 14 residues.

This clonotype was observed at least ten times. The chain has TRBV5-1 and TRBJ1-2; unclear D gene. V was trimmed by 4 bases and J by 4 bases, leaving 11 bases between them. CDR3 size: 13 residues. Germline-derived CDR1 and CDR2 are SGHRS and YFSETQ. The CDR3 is CASSPDTIYGYTF. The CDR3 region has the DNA TGCGCCAGCAGCCCTGACACGATCTATGGCTACACCTTC.

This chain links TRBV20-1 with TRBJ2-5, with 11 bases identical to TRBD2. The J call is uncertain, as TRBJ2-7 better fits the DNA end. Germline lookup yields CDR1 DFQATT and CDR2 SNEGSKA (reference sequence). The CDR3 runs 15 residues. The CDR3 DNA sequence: TGCAGTGCTAGTCCCCCACTAGCGGGAGTTAGCGAGCAGTACTTC. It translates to CSASPPLAGVSEQYF.

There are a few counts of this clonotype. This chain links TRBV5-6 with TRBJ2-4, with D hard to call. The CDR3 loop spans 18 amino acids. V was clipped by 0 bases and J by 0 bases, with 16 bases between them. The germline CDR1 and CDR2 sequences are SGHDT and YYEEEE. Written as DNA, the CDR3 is TGTGCCAGCAGCTTGGGGAATCAGCTTTTGCTAGCCAAAAACATTCAGTACTTC. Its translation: CASSLGNQLLLAKNIQYF.

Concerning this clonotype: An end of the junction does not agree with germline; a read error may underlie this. The CDR3 sequence: CAASENRPNEQYF. CDR3 in DNA: TGTGCCGCCAGTGAGAACAGGCCAAATGAGCAGTACTTC. The genes are TRBV24-1 and TRBJ2-5, with D possibly TRBD1 on 5 matching bases. Germline-derived CDR1 and CDR2 are KGHDR and SFDVKD. The CDR3 has 13 amino acids.

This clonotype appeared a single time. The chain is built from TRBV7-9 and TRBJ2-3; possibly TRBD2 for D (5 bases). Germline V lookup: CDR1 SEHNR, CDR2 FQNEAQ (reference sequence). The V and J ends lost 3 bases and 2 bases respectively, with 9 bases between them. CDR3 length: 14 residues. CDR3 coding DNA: TGTGCCAGCAGCTTTCTCGGGAACACAGATACGCAGTATTTT. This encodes CASSFLGNTDTQYF.

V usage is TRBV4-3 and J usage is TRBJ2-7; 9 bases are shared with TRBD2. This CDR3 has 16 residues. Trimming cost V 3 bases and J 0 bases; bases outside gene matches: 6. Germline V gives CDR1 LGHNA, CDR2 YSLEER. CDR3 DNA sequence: TGCGCCAGCAGCCAGGACAGGACTAGCGACTCCTACGAGCAGTACTTC. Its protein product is CASSQDRTSDSYEQYF.

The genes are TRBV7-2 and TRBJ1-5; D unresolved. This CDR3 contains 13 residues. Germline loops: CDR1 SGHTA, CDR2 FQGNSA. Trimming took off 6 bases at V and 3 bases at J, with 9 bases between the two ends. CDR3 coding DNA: TGTGCCAGCAGGGACCAGCCCAATCAGCCCCAGCATTTT. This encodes CASRDQPNQPQHF.

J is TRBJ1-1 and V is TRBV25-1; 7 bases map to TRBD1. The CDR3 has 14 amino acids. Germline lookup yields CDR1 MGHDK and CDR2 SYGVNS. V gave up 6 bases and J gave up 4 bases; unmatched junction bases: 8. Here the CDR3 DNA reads TGTGCCAGCAGAGAGACAGGGTGGGGCACTGAAGCTTTCTTT. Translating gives CASRETGWGTEAFF.

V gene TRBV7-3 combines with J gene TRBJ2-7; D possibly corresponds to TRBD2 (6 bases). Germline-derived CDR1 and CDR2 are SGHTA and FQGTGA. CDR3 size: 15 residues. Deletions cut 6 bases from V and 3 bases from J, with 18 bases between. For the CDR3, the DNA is TGTGCCAGCAGTGAATTCGGGAGCCGGGGCTACGAGCAGTACTTC. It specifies CASSEFGSRGYEQYF.

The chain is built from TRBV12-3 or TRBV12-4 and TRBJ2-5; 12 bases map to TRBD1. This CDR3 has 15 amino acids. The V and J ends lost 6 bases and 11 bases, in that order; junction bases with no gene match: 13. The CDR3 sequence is CASSSGTGGFNEQYF. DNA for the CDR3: TGTGCCAGCAGCTCCGGGACAGGGGGCTTTAATGAGCAGTACTTC.

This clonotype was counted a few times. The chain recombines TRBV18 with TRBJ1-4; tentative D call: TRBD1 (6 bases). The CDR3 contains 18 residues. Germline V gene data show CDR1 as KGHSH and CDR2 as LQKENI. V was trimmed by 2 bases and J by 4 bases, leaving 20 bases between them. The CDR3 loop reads CASSPVSVRGDLNEKLFF. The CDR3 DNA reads TGTGCCAGCTCACCAGTATCCGTCAGGGGCGACCTTAATGAAAAACTGTTTTTT.

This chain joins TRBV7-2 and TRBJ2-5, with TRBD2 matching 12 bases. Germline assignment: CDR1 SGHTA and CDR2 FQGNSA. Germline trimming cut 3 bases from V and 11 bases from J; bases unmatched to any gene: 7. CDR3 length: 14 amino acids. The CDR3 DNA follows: TGTGCCAGCAGCTTGACTAGCGGGAGTGTTGAGCAGTACTTC. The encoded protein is CASSLTSGSVEQYF.

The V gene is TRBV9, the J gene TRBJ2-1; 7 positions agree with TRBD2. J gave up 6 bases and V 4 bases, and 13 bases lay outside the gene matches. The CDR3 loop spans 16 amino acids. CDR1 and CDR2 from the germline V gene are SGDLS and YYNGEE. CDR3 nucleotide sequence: TGTGCCAGCAGCAGGCCTAGGGCTAGCGGTAGCAATGAGCAGTTCTTC. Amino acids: CASSRPRASGSNEQFF. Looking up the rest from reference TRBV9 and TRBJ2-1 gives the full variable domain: DSGVTQTPKHLITATGQRVTLRCSPRSGDLSVYWYQQSLDQGLQFLIQYYNGEERAKGNILERFSAQQFPDLHSELNLSSLELGDSALYFCASSRPRASGSNEQFFGPGTRLTVL.

The DNA of the CDR3 is TGTGCCAGCAGGGGTTCGGTGAACACCGGGGAGCTGTTTTTT. Translating gives CASRGSVNTGELFF. The genes are TRBV12-3 or TRBV12-4 and TRBJ2-2, with D unresolved. V dropped 6 bases and J dropped 1 base, with 9 bases sitting between them. The CDR3 has 14 amino acids.

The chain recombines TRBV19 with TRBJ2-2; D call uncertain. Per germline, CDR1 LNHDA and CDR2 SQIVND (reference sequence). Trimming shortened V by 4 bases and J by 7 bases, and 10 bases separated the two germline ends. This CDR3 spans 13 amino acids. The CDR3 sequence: CASSTGWNGELFF. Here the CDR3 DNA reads TGTGCCAGTAGTACCGGTTGGAACGGGGAGCTGTTTTTT.

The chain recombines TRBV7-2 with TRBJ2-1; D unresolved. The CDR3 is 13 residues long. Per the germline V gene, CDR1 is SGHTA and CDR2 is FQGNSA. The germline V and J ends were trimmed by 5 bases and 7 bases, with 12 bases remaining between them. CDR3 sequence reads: CASSTSRPNEQFF. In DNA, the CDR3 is TGTGCCAGCAGCACCAGCCGGCCTAATGAGCAGTTCTTC. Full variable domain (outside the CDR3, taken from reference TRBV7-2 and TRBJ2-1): GAGVSQSPSNKVTEKGKDVELRCDPISGHTALYWYRQSLGQGLEFLIYFQGNSAPDKSGLPSDRFSAERTGGSVSTLTIQRTQQEDSAVYLCASSTSRPNEQFFGPGTRLTVL.

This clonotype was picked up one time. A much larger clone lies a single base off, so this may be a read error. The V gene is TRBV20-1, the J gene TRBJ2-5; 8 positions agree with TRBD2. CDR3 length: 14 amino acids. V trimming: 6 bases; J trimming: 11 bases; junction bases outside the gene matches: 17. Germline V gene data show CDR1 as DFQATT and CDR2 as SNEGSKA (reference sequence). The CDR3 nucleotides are TGCAGTGCAACGACTAGCGCGACCTACAATGAGCAGTACTTC. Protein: CSATTSATYNEQYF.

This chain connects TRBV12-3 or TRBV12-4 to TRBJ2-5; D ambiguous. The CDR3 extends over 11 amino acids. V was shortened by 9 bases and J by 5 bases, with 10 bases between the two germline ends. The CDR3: CASGSVETQYF. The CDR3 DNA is TGTGCCAGTGGGTCCGTGGAGACCCAGTACTTC.

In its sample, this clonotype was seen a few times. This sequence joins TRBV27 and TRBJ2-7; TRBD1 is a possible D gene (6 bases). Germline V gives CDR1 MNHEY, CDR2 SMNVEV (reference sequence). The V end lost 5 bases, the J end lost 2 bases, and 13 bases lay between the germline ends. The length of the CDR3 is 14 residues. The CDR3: CASSPVGGTYEQYF. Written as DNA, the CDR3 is TGTGCCAGCAGTCCCGTAGGGGGAACCTACGAGCAGTACTTC.

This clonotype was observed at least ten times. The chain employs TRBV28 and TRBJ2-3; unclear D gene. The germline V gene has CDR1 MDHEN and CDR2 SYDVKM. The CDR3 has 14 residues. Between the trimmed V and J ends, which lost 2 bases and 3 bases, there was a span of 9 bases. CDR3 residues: CASSLKQRTDTQYF. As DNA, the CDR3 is TGTGCCAGCAGTTTAAAGCAGAGGACAGATACGCAGTATTTT.

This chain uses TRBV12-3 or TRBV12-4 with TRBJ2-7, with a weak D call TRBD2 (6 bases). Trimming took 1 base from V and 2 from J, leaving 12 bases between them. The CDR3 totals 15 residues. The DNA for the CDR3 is TGTGCCAGCAGTTTAGGGACTACCCCCCCCTACGAGCAGTACTTC. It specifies CASSLGTTPPYEQYF.

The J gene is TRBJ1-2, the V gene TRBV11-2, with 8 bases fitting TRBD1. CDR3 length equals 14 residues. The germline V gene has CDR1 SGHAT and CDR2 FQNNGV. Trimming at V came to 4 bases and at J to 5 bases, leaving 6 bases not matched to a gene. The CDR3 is CASSSVRGPYGYTF. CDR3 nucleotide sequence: TGTGCCAGCAGCTCGGTCAGGGGGCCTTATGGCTACACCTTC.